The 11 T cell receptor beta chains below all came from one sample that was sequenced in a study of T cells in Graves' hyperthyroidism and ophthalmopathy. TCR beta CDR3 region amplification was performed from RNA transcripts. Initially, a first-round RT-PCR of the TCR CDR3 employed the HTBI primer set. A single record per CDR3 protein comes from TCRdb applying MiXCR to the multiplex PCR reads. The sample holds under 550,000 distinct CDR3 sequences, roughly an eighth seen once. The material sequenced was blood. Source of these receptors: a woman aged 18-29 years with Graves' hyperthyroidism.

The CDR3 region has the DNA TGCAGCGCCGTCCCCGAGGACAGGGGAGGGGATGAGCAGTTCTTC. Its translation: CSAVPEDRGGDEQFF. V gene TRBV29-1 combines with J gene TRBJ2-1; 9 bases are shared with TRBD1. The germline gives CDR1 SQVTM, CDR2 ANQGSEA. The CDR3 extends over 15 amino acids. The J segment lost 8 bases and the V segment lost 7 bases, leaving 15 bases of the junction unmatched.

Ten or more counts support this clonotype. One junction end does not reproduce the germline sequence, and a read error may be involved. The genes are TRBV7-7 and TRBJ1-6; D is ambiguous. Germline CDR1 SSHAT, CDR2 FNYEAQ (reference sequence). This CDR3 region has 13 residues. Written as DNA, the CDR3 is TGTGCTAGCAGCCAGTGGCAGGATTCACCCCTCCACTTT. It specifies CASSQWQDSPLHF.

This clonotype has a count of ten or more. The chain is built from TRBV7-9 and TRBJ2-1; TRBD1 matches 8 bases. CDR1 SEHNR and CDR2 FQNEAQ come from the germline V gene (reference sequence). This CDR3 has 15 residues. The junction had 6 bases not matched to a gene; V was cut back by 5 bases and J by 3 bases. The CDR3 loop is CASSPTGVSYNEQFF. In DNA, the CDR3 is TGTGCCAGCAGCCCGACAGGGGTAAGCTACAATGAGCAGTTCTTC. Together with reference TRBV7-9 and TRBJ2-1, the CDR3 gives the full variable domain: DTGVSQNPRHKITKRGQNVTFRCDPISEHNRLYWYRQTLGQGPEFLTYFQNEAQLEKSRLLSDRFSAERPKGSFSTLEIQRTEQGDSAMYLCASSPTGVSYNEQFFGPGTRLTVL.

In nucleotides, the CDR3 is TGCGCCAGCAGCTTGGGGCAGGTCGATGGCTACACCTTC. Encoded protein: CASSLGQVDGYTF. J is TRBJ1-2 and V is TRBV5-1; D ambiguous. The CDR3 length is 13 residues. Germline V lookup: CDR1 SGHRS, CDR2 YFSETQ. Trimming removed 0 bases from V and 6 bases from J, with 9 bases in between.

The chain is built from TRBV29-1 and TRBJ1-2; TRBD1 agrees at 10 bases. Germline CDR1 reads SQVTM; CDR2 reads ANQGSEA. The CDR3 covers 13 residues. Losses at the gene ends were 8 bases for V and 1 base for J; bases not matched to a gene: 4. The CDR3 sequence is CSIGTGVNYGYTF. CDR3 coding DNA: TGCAGCATTGGGACAGGGGTTAACTATGGCTACACCTTC.

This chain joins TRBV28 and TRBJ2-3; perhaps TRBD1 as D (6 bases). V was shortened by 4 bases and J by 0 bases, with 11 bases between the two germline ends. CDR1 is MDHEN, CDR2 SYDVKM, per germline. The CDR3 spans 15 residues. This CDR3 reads CASSSWGPSTDTQYF. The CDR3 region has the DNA TGTGCCAGCAGTTCATGGGGGCCTAGCACAGATACGCAGTATTTT.

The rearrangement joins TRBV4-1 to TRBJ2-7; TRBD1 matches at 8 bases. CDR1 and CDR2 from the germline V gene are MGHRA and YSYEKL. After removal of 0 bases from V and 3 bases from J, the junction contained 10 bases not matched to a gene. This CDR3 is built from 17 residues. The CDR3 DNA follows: TGCGCCAGCAGCCAAGATATCACAGGGGGAAGCGGCTACGAGCAGTACTTC. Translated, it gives CASSQDITGGSGYEQYF.

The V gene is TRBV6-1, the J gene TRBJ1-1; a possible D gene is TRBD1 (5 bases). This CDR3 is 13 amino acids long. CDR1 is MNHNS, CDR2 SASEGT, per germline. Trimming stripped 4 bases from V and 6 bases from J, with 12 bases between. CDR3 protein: CASSGWGLAEAFF. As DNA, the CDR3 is TGTGCCAGCAGTGGATGGGGCCTCGCTGAAGCTTTCTTT.

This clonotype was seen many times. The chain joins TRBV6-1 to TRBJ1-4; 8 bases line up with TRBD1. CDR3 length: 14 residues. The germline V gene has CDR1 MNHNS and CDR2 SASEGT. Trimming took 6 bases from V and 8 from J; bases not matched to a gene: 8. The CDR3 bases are TGTGCCAGCAGCAGGACAGGGCTAGGAGAAAAACTGTTTTTT. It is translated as CASSRTGLGEKLFF.

CDR3 bases: TGTGCCAGCAGTTTGGCTGCTAGCGGGAGCGGTTACGAGCAGTACTTC. This sequence encodes CASSLAASGSGYEQYF. V and J are TRBV27 and TRBJ2-7, with TRBD2 matching 10 bases. V shed 3 bases, J shed 4 bases, and the junction held 9 bases outside the gene matches. Germline V gene data show CDR1 as MNHEY and CDR2 as SMNVEV (reference sequence). CDR3 size: 16 residues.

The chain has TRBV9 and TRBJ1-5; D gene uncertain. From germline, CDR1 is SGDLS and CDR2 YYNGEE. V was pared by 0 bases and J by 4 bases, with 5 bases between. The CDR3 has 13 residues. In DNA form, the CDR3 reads TGTGCCAGCAGCGTAGAGGTTAATCAGCCCCAGCATTTT. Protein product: CASSVEVNQPQHF.